This T cell receptor beta chain was documented in a study of cytomegalovirus exposure and HLA in healthy donors. Germline V CDR1 and CDR2: PRHDT, FYEKMQ (reference sequence). The CDR3 has 14 residues. Trimming removed 5 bases at V and 9 bases at J, with 17 bases between. PCR was performed using 60 Vbeta and 13 Jbeta primers. The protocol was immunoSEQ multiplex PCR, while the TCRdb copy is restricted to in-frame clones and leaves out a portion. The repertoire holds 26,000 or so clones, with 79% as singletons. This TCR was sampled from a male donor in good health and CMV-seronegative. This sequence joins TRBV13 and TRBJ2-1; D possibly corresponds to TRBD2 (6 bases). Sequencing was carried out using PBMCs. Here the CDR3 reads CASSTAGLRGEQFF. Written as DNA, the CDR3 is TGTGCCAGCAGCACGGCGGGGCTACGGGGTGAGCAGTTCTTC.